The 31 T cell receptor beta chains presented below share a single source sample, sequenced in a study of shared clonotypes between healthy human individuals. This table comes from immunoSEQ multiplex PCR, and its TCRdb copy is limited to in-frame clones, with some not included. The sample has fewer than 550,000 clones; about 79% are singletons. Input material: PBMCs. All receptors come from a middle-aged woman in good health. Some clones in this sample may be carry-over from other donors' samples.

The chain uses TRBV6-5 and TRBJ2-7, with D unclear. This CDR3 spans 12 amino acids. Germline V gene data show CDR1 as MNHEY and CDR2 as SVGAGI. The V gene lost 8 bases and the J gene lost 0 bases, with 8 bases spanning the gap. The CDR3 loop is CASGYSSYEQYF. CDR3 nucleotides: TGTGCCAGCGGGTATAGCTCCTACGAGCAGTACTTC.

The rearrangement links TRBV30 to TRBJ2-5; maybe TRBD2 (6 bases). V lost 4 bases and J lost 11, with 17 bases in between. CDR1 and CDR2 from the germline V gene are GTSNPN and SVGIG (reference sequence). The CDR3 runs 12 residues. The CDR3 spells CAWNLLGGEQYF. CDR3 in DNA: TGTGCCTGGAACCTCCTGGGGGGAGAGCAGTACTTC.

The V and J genes are TRBV7-9 and TRBJ1-4; TRBD1 matches 9 bases. The CDR3 length is 14 residues. Germline V gene data show CDR1 as SEHNR and CDR2 as FQNEAQ (reference sequence). V was clipped by 5 bases and J by 10 bases; unmatched bases: 8. This CDR3 is CASSEQGAEGKLFF. The DNA of the CDR3 is TGTGCCAGCAGCGAACAGGGGGCCGAGGGAAAACTGTTTTTT. The variable domain in full, completed from reference TRBV7-9 and TRBJ1-4, reads DTGVSQNPRHKITKRGQNVTFRCDPISEHNRLYWYRQTLGQGPEFLTYFQNEAQLEKSRLLSDRFSAERPKGSFSTLEIQRTEQGDSAMYLCASSEQGAEGKLFFGSGTQLSVL.

V gene TRBV4-1 combines with J gene TRBJ2-7; D gene unclear. V lost 1 base and J lost 5, with 18 bases in between. Germline loops: CDR1 MGHRA, CDR2 YSYEKL. The CDR3 contains 16 residues. CDR3 sequence: CASSQVKTTQGNEQYF. CDR3 DNA sequence: TGCGCCAGCAGCCAAGTCAAGACCACGCAAGGGAACGAGCAGTACTTC.

The table lists this clone with a few counts. Other DNA sequences in this sample translate to the same CDR3. This chain uses TRBV28 with TRBJ1-4, with D perhaps TRBD1 (6 bases). Between the trimmed V and J ends, which lost 6 bases and 5 bases, there was a span of 13 bases. The CDR3 totals 14 residues. CDR1 and CDR2 (germline): MDHEN, SYDVKM. CDR3 loop: CASSLQGGNEKLFF. The CDR3 DNA is TGTGCCAGCAGCCTACAGGGTGGGAATGAAAAACTGTTTTTT.

The chain combines TRBV2 with TRBJ1-5, with TRBD1 as a possible D gene (5 bases). Germline CDR1 SNHLY, CDR2 FYNNEI. CDR3 length: 15 amino acids. Deletions cut 2 bases from V and 3 bases from J, with 11 bases between. DNA for the CDR3: TGTGCCAGCAGTGAATTGGCAGGGCCCAATCAGCCCCAGCATTTT. This sequence encodes CASSELAGPNQPQHF. The whole variable domain, remainder taken from reference TRBV2 and TRBJ1-5, is EPEVTQTPSHQVTQMGQEVILRCVPISNHLYFYWYRQILGQKVEFLVSFYNNEISEKSEIFDDQFSVERPDGSNFTLKIRSTKLEDSAMYFCASSELAGPNQPQHFGDGTRLSIL.

J is TRBJ1-5 and V is TRBV28; a possible D gene is TRBD1 (5 bases). CDR1 and CDR2 (germline): MDHEN, SYDVKM. The CDR3 totals 14 residues. The V gene lost 4 bases and the J gene lost 3 bases, with 10 bases spanning the gap. DNA of the CDR3: TGTGCCAGCAGTTCGACAGTCCTCAATCAGCCCCAGCATTTT. Its protein is CASSSTVLNQPQHF.

CDR3: CASTPEEGGEAFF. As DNA, the CDR3 is TGTGCCAGCACCCCCGAGGAAGGGGGCGAAGCTTTCTTT. This chain joins TRBV2 and TRBJ1-1; 7 nucleotides align to TRBD1. The CDR3 runs 13 residues. The germline V gene encodes CDR1 SNHLY and CDR2 FYNNEI. V lost 7 bases, J lost 8 bases, and 10 bases stayed unmatched.

This clone was seen more than once but under ten times. The V and J genes are TRBV4-2 and TRBJ2-3, with 7 bases that match TRBD1. Germline trimming cut 4 bases from V and 2 bases from J; bases unmatched to any gene: 6. Germline values: CDR1 LGHNA, CDR2 YNFKEQ. This CDR3 is built from 15 residues. CDR3 sequence: CASSRGTDYTDTQYF. Written as DNA, the CDR3 is TGTGCCAGCAGCCGAGGGACAGACTACACAGATACGCAGTATTTT.

The chain links TRBV19 to TRBJ1-5, with TRBD1 identical over 10 bases. The CDR3 sequence is 14 residues long. The V segment lost 6 bases and the J segment 4 bases; nucleotides outside the gene matches: 3. From germline, CDR1 is LNHDA and CDR2 SQIVND (reference sequence). In DNA form, the CDR3 reads TGTGCCAGTAGCGGACAGGGGGGGAATCAGCCCCAGCATTTT. Protein sequence: CASSGQGGNQPQHF.

V is TRBV7-8 and J is TRBJ1-1; a possible D gene is TRBD1 (6 bases). Trimming removed 7 bases at V and 1 base at J, with 16 bases between. This CDR3 contains 15 residues. Germline V lookup: CDR1 SGHVS, CDR2 FQNEAQ. The CDR3 DNA reads TGTGCCAGCACCCGGTGGGGGGCGGCGAACACTGAAGCTTTCTTT. Translated, it gives CASTRWGAANTEAFF.

The chain employs TRBV19 and TRBJ1-1, with D unclear. Germline CDR1 reads LNHDA; CDR2 reads SQIVND (reference sequence). The V end lost 3 bases, the J end lost 5 bases, and 13 bases lay between the germline ends. The CDR3 covers 14 residues. The CDR3 nucleotides read TGTGCCAGTAGTATGATCGAGGTAGGGACTGAAGCTTTCTTT. Translating it yields CASSMIEVGTEAFF.

CDR3 bases: TGTGCCAGCAGCACCCGGGGGGGGGCGGTTAGGACAGATACGCAGTATTTT. Translation gives CASSTRGGAVRTDTQYF. The chain is built from TRBV11-2 and TRBJ2-3; 8 positions agree with TRBD2. Germline V gives CDR1 SGHAT, CDR2 FQNNGV. Trimming cost V 5 bases and J 3 bases; bases outside gene matches: 13. The CDR3 extends over 17 amino acids.

The chain carries TRBV7-2 and TRBJ1-2; 9 bases fit TRBD1. CDR1 and CDR2 (germline): SGHTA, FQGNSA. With V trimmed by 5 bases and J by 5 bases, 9 bases remained unmatched. The length of the CDR3 is 15 residues. CDR3 residues: CASSPRTGDRYGYTF. CDR3 nucleotide sequence: TGTGCCAGCAGCCCTAGGACAGGGGATCGGTATGGCTACACCTTC.

This clone was observed a handful of times. The chain joins TRBV28 to TRBJ1-5; 8 bases map to TRBD1. Trimming cost V 5 bases and J 6 bases; bases outside gene matches: 6. The CDR3 consists of 14 residues. Germline CDR1 and CDR2: MDHEN and SYDVKM. In nucleotides, the CDR3 is TGTGCCAGCAGTCCGCGACAGGGGAGTCAGCCCCAGCATTTT. It encodes CASSPRQGSQPQHF.

Worth noting for this clone: Other DNA sequences from this sample encode an identical CDR3 as well. V is TRBV7-2 and J is TRBJ2-7; D not resolved. The CDR3 is 14 amino acids. Trimming shortened V by 6 bases and J by 7 bases, and 19 bases separated the two germline ends. The germline gives CDR1 SGHTA, CDR2 FQGNSA. The CDR3 nucleotides are TGTGCCAGCAGACCCGGCACAAAACCATGGGAGCAGTACTTC. Protein sequence: CASRPGTKPWEQYF. The variable domain in full, with the rest retrieved from reference TRBV7-2 and TRBJ2-7, is GAGVSQSPSNKVTEKGKDVELRCDPISGHTALYWYRQSLGQGLEFLIYFQGNSAPDKSGLPSDRFSAERTGGSVSTLTIQRTQQEDSAVYLCASRPGTKPWEQYFGPGTRLTVT.

V usage is TRBV28 and J usage is TRBJ2-3; 7 nucleotides align to TRBD2. The J segment lost 3 bases and the V segment lost 6 bases, leaving 9 bases of the junction unmatched. CDR3 length: 15 residues. Germline lookup yields CDR1 MDHEN and CDR2 SYDVKM. CDR3 protein: CASRGFLAVTDTQYF. The CDR3 DNA is TGTGCCAGCAGGGGGTTCCTAGCGGTAACAGATACGCAGTATTTT.

On this clone: Its ends do not fully match the called genes, so a read error is possible. V usage is TRBV7-2 and J usage is TRBJ2-7, with 7 bases identical to TRBD1. The length of the CDR3 is 15 residues. CDR1 SGHTA and CDR2 FQGNSA come from the germline V gene. CDR3 protein: CASRLGQASSYEQYF. The DNA of the CDR3 is TGTGCCAGCAGGTTAGGACAGGCCTCGTCCTACGAGCAGTACTTC.

The gene calls are TRBV5-1 and TRBJ2-5, with 7 bases that match TRBD1. The CDR3 contains 15 residues. The V and J ends lost 4 bases and 1 base, in that order; junction bases with no gene match: 7. CDR1 is SGHRS and CDR2 is YFSETQ in the germline V gene. The CDR3 bases are TGCGCCAGCAGCGCAACTTCAGGGGGCCAAGAGACCCAGTACTTC. Protein sequence: CASSATSGGQETQYF. The variable domain in full, completed from reference TRBV5-1 and TRBJ2-5, reads KAGVTQTPRYLIKTRGQQVTLSCSPISGHRSVSWYQQTPGQGLQFLFEYFSETQRNKGNFPGRFSGRQFSNSRSEMNVSTLELGDSALYLCASSATSGGQETQYFGPGTRLLVL.

Concerning this clone itself: Other DNA variants within this sample encode the same CDR3. The chain recombines TRBV7-9 with TRBJ1-5; 7 bases map to TRBD1. Germline CDR1 and CDR2: SEHNR and FQNEAQ (reference sequence). The CDR3 spans 14 residues. V lost 3 bases to trimming and J lost 2 bases; unmatched junction nucleotides: 1. CDR3 DNA sequence: TGTGCCAGCAGCTTGGGGACAGGCAATCAGCCCCAGCATTTT. Translation: CASSLGTGNQPQHF.

This chain links TRBV5-1 with TRBJ2-5, with 7 nucleotides matching TRBD1. The CDR3 extends over 21 amino acids. V lost 0 bases to trimming and J lost 1 base; unmatched junction nucleotides: 21. Germline lookup yields CDR1 SGHRS and CDR2 YFSETQ. The CDR3 loop is CASSLARWTRQGPKSQETQYF. In nucleotides, the CDR3 is TGCGCCAGCAGCTTGGCCCGTTGGACCCGACAGGGCCCTAAGTCCCAAGAGACCCAGTACTTC.

This clone was recorded a few times. The chain is built from TRBV7-2 and TRBJ2-7, with D possibly being TRBD1 or TRBD2 (6 bases each). V was trimmed by 9 bases and J by 5 bases, leaving 17 bases between them. Germline V CDR1 and CDR2: SGHTA, FQGNSA. The CDR3 spans 13 residues. The chain's CDR3 is CASSGARGDEQYF. CDR3 in DNA: TGTGCCAGTTCGGGGGCTAGAGGCGACGAGCAGTACTTC.

The chain recombines TRBV30 with TRBJ2-1; 11 bases line up with TRBD2. CDR3 length: 13 residues. J lost 5 bases, V lost 5 bases, and 2 bases had no gene match. CDR1 GTSNPN and CDR2 SVGIG come from the germline V gene (reference sequence). The CDR3 DNA is TGTGCCTGGGGGACTAGCGGAGACAATGAGCAGTTCTTC. Translating gives CAWGTSGDNEQFF. The whole variable domain, remainder taken from reference TRBV30 and TRBJ2-1, is SQTIHQWPATLVQPVGSPLSLECTVEGTSNPNLYWYRQAAGRGLQLLFYSVGIGQISSEVPQNLSASRPQDRQFILSSKKLLLSDSGFYLCAWGTSGDNEQFFGPGTRLTVL.

The chain carries TRBV5-4 and TRBJ2-3; D is uncertain. CDR1 is SGHNT and CDR2 is YYREEE in the germline V gene (reference sequence). This CDR3 is built from 15 residues. V was trimmed by 3 bases and J by 2 bases, leaving 13 bases between them. The CDR3 DNA follows: TGTGCCAGCAGCTCCCGATCTAGTACCACAGATACGCAGTATTTT. It specifies CASSSRSSTTDTQYF.

The chain couples TRBV5-1 to TRBJ1-4; a weak D match, TRBD1 (5 bases). Per germline, CDR1 SGHRS and CDR2 YFSETQ. The CDR3 has 16 residues. V lost 4 bases to trimming and J lost 0 bases, with 13 bases between them. CDR3 bases: TGCGCCAGCAGCACAAGGGCGGGGGCAACTAATGAAAAACTGTTTTTT. Amino acid sequence: CASSTRAGATNEKLFF.

As regards this clone: Compared with germline, one end of the junction differs, possibly owing to a read error. The chain employs TRBV29-1 and TRBJ2-5; D remains unclear. Germline lookup yields CDR1 SQVTM and CDR2 ANQGSEA. The CDR3 spans 12 residues. The CDR3 loop is CSVEGIAETQYF. CDR3 DNA: TGCAGCGTGGAAGGAATCGCGGAGACCCAGTACTTC.

This chain links TRBV6-1 with TRBJ1-2; 7 nucleotides agree with TRBD1. V lost 6 bases, J lost 4 bases, and 8 bases stayed unmatched. CDR1 is MNHNS, CDR2 SASEGT, per germline. The CDR3 runs to 14 residues. CDR3 nucleotide sequence: TGTGCCAGCAGAAGGGGGCAGGGCCCCTATGGCTACACCTTC. It specifies CASRRGQGPYGYTF.

The chain recombines TRBV30 with TRBJ1-1, with D possibly TRBD1 on 6 matching bases. The CDR3 extends over 15 amino acids. The germline V and J ends were trimmed by 4 bases and 7 bases, with 22 bases remaining between them. Germline V CDR1 and CDR2: GTSNPN, SVGIG (reference sequence). The CDR3 DNA follows: TGTGCCTGGATTGACAGGAGCCTTCTTGGTGGTGAAGCTTTCTTT. The encoded protein is CAWIDRSLLGGEAFF.

The V call is TRBV20-1, the J call TRBJ2-1; no definite D call. The CDR3 spans 11 residues. The V end was cut by 3 bases, the J end by 7 bases, with 7 bases between. Germline V gene data show CDR1 as DFQATT and CDR2 as SNEGSKA (reference sequence). CDR3 coding DNA: TGCAGTGCTAGTAGGATAAATGAGCAGTTCTTC. Translated, it gives CSASRINEQFF.

The rearrangement joins TRBV4-2 to TRBJ2-1; D gene ambiguous. V lost 0 bases, J lost 8 bases, and 8 bases lay in between. This CDR3 contains 13 residues. From germline, CDR1 is LGHNA and CDR2 YNFKEQ. CDR3 in amino acids: CASSQDVWDEQFF. The CDR3 nucleotides are TGTGCCAGCAGCCAAGATGTATGGGATGAGCAGTTCTTC.

This sequence joins TRBV5-1 and TRBJ1-1; D may be TRBD1 (5 bases). Germline V gene lookup returns CDR1 SGHRS and CDR2 YFSETQ. This CDR3 contains 17 residues. Deletions cut 0 bases from V and 1 base from J, with 16 bases between. CDR3 sequence: CASSLETDRARNTEAFF. The CDR3 DNA reads TGCGCCAGCAGCTTGGAGACAGACCGAGCAAGGAACACTGAAGCTTTCTTT.